The 10 T cell receptor beta chains below come from one sample, sequenced in a study of fetal regulatory T cell absence and autoimmunity. Only in-frame clones appear in the TCRdb table, and some are missing; sequencing was by immunoSEQ multiplex PCR. The sample yields about 50,000 clones, about four fifths seen once. The sample was cord blood. The receptors stem from a newborn boy with IPEX syndrome.

This chain joins TRBV6-5 and TRBJ1-2, with D perhaps matching TRBD1 (6 bases). Looked up from germline, CDR1 is MNHEY and CDR2 is SVGAGI. The CDR3 is 14 residues long. Between the trimmed V and J ends, which lost 7 bases and 1 base, there was a span of 13 bases. The chain's CDR3 is CASNRGGRNYGYTF. The CDR3 coding sequence is TGTGCCAGCAATCGAGGGGGACGTAACTATGGCTACACCTTC.

This clone was observed once. Here the CDR3 reads CASSSPGRNYGYTF. For the CDR3, the DNA is TGTGCCAGCAGTAGCCCGGGCAGGAACTATGGCTACACCTTC. This rearrangement joins TRBV6-5 to TRBJ1-2; D unclear. Trimming took 5 bases from V and 2 from J, leaving 12 bases between them. This CDR3 region has 14 residues. The germline gives CDR1 MNHEY, CDR2 SVGAGI.

The chain is built from TRBV6-6 and TRBJ2-1, with 11 bases identical to TRBD2. The CDR3 has 16 residues. Germline V gene lookup returns CDR1 MNHNY and CDR2 SVGAGI (reference sequence). Trimming took 7 bases from V and 5 from J; bases not matched to a gene: 10. CDR3 nucleotide sequence: TGTGCCAGCACCGATCACCGGGGACTAGCGGACAATGAGCAGTTCTTC. Amino acid sequence: CASTDHRGLADNEQFF.

This chain uses TRBV27 with TRBJ2-7; TRBD2 aligns across 8 bases. This CDR3 contains 15 residues. CDR1 is MNHEY, CDR2 SMNVEV, per germline (reference sequence). J gave up 3 bases and V 3 bases, and 7 bases lay outside the gene matches. The CDR3 sequence is CASSFGSGLGYEQYF. CDR3 coding DNA: TGTGCCAGCAGTTTTGGGTCGGGACTAGGCTACGAGCAGTACTTC.

This clone appeared once. The chain has TRBV4-2 and TRBJ1-2; a possible D gene is TRBD1 (6 bases). CDR1 LGHNA and CDR2 YNFKEQ come from the germline V gene. V lost 0 bases and J lost 7, with 21 bases in between. The CDR3 sequence is 17 residues long. CDR3 nucleotides: TGTGCCAGCAGCCAAGAAGCCTTCGGGGGGGGCGCGGGTGGCTACACCTTC. It yields the protein CASSQEAFGGGAGGYTF.

The chain carries TRBV30 and TRBJ1-1; 9 positions match TRBD1. This CDR3 has 15 residues. Germline loops: CDR1 GTSNPN, CDR2 SVGIG (reference sequence). V shed 4 bases, J shed 4 bases, and the junction held 10 bases outside the gene matches. The chain's CDR3 is CAWNLGTGFLTEAFF. The CDR3, as DNA: TGTGCCTGGAACCTCGGGACAGGGTTTCTCACTGAAGCTTTCTTT.

The count of this clone is one. The chain couples TRBV30 to TRBJ2-7; 9 bases line up with TRBD2. Germline-derived CDR1 and CDR2 are GTSNPN and SVGIG (reference sequence). With 4 bases clipped from V and 3 bases from J, the junction kept 1 base outside the gene matches. The CDR3 is made up of 12 amino acids. The DNA of the CDR3 is TGTGCCTGGACGACTAGCGGCTACGAGCAGTACTTC. Residues: CAWTTSGYEQYF.

The chain carries TRBV6-5 and TRBJ1-1, with D possibly TRBD1 on 5 matching bases. Trimming took off 0 bases at V and 4 bases at J, with 9 bases between the two ends. The CDR3 sequence is 14 residues long. Per the germline V gene, CDR1 is MNHEY and CDR2 is SVGAGI. The CDR3 bases are TGTGCCAGCAGTTACTCAGGGGTGGTCACTGAAGCTTTCTTT. It encodes CASSYSGVVTEAFF.

This chain connects TRBV4-3 to TRBJ2-2; D uncertain. The V gene's germline CDR1 is LGHNA and CDR2 YSLEER. The CDR3 totals 14 residues. V was pared by 1 base and J by 4 bases, with 7 bases between. CDR3 in DNA: TGCGCCAGCAGCCAAGTGGGAACCACCGGGGAGCTGTTTTTT. This encodes CASSQVGTTGELFF.

V usage is TRBV27 and J usage is TRBJ2-1, with TRBD2 matching 15 bases. The V and J ends lost 6 bases and 6 bases, in that order; junction bases with no gene match: 0. The CDR3 contains 14 residues. Per the germline V gene, CDR1 is MNHEY and CDR2 is SMNVEV (reference sequence). The chain's CDR3 is CASRGLAGGNEQFF. The CDR3 nucleotides read TGTGCCAGCAGGGGACTAGCGGGGGGCAATGAGCAGTTCTTC.